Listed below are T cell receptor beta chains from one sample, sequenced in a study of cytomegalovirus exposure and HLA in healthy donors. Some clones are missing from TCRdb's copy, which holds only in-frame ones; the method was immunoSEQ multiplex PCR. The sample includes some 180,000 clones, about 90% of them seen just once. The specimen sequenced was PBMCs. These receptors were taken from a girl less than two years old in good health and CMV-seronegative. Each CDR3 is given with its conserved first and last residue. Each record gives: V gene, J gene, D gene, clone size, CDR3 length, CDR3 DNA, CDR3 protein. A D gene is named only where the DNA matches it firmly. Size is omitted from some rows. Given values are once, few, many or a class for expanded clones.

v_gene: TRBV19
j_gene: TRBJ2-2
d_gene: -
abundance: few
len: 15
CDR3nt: TGTGCCAGTAGTACGGGGGACAGCAACACCGGGGAGCTGTTTTTT
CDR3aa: CASSTGDSNTGELFF

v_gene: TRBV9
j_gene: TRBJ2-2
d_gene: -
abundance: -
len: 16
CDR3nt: TGTGCCAGCAGCACAAAGGGGGGGCCGGGTCCCGGGGAGCTGTTTTTT
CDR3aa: CASSTKGGPGPGELFF

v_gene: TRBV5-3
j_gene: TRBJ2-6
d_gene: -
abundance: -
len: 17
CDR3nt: TGTGCCAGAAGCTTGGACAGGGCGAGCTCTGGGGCCAACGTCCTGACTTTC
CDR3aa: CARSLDRASSGANVLTF

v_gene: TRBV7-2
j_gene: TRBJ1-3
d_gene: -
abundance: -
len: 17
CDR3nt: TGTGCCAGCAGCTTAGATGGAACAGGCTACTCTGGAAACACCATATATTTT
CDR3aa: CASSLDGTGYSGNTIYF

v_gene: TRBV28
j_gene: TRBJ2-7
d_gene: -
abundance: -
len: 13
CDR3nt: TGTGCCAGCAAAACGGGAAATCCCTACGAGCAGTACTTC
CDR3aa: CASKTGNPYEQYF

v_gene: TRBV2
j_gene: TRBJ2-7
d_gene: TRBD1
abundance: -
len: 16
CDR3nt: TGTGCCAGCAGCGCCCCCTCCGGGACAGTGGCCTACGAGCAGTACTTC
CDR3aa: CASSAPSGTVAYEQYF

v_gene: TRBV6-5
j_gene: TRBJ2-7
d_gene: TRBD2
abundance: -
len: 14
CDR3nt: TGTGCCAGCACGCGACTAGCGGGACCCTACGAGCAGTACTTC
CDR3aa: CASTRLAGPYEQYF

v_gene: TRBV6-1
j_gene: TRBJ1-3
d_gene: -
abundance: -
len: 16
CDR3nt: TGTGCCAGCAGTGAATACCCCCCCAGGGGCGGTAACACCATATATTTT
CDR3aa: CASSEYPPRGGNTIYF

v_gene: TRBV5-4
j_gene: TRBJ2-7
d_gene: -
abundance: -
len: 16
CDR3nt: TGTGCCAGCACCCGTCTGAGCGGCCCGCCCCCCTACGAGCAGTACTTC
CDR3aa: CASTRLSGPPPYEQYF

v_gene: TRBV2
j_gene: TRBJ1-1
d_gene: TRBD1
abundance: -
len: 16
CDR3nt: TGTGCCAGCAGTGCCCGCTCCGGGACAGGGTCCACTGAAGCTTTCTTT
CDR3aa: CASSARSGTGSTEAFF

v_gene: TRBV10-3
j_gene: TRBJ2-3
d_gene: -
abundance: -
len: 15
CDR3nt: TGTGCCATCAGTGTGGCGGGGCCGCCCACAGATACGCAGTATTTT
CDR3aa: CAISVAGPPTDTQYF

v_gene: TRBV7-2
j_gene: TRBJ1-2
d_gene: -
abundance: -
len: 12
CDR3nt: TGTGCCAGCAGCTTACCAGCACTAGGCTACACCTTC
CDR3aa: CASSLPALGYTF

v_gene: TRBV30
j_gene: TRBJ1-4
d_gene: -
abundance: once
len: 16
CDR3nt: TGTGCCTGGAGTGTAGTTATGGTCAGGGGTGATGAAAAACTGTTTTTT
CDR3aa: CAWSVVMVRGDEKLFF

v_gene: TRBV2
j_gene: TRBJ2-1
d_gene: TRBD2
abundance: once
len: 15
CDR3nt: TGTGCCAGCAGTCCTCTAGCGGGAGGAGTCAATGAGCAGTTCTTC
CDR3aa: CASSPLAGGVNEQFF

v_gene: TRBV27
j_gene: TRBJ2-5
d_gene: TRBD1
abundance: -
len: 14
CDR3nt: TGTGCCAGCAGTTCCCAGGGACAGGGGGAGACCCAGTACTTC
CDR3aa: CASSSQGQGETQYF

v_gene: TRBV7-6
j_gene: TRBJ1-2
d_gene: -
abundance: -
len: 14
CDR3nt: TGTGCCAGCAGCCCGACCCTGGGGGCCTGGGGCTACACCTTC
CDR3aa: CASSPTLGAWGYTF

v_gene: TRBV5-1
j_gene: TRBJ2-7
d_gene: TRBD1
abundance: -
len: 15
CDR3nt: TGCGCCAGCAGCTTGGCCGGGACAGGGTCCGCCGAGCAGTACTTC
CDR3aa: CASSLAGTGSAEQYF

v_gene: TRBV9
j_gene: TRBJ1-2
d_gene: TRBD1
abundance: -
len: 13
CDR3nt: TGTGCCAGCAGCCCCTCGGGACAGGATCAGTACACCTTC
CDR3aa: CASSPSGQDQYTF

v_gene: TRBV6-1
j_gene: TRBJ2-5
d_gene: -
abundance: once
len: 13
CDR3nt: TGTGCCAGCAGTGAAGACTCGCAAGAGACCCAGTACTTC
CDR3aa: CASSEDSQETQYF

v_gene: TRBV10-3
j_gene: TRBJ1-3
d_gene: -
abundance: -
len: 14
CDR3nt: TGTGCCATCCGGCGAGGTCGCGACGTGGGCACCATATATTTT
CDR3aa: CAIRRGRDVGTIYF

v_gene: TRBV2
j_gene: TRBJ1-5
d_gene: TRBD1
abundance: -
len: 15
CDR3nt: TGTGCCAGCAGAACAGGGGGAGGCAATAATCAGCCCCAGCATTTT
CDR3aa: CASRTGGGNNQPQHF

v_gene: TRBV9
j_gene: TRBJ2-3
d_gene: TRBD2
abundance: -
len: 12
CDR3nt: TGTGCCAGCGGGGGGGACACAGATACGCAGTATTTT
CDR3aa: CASGGDTDTQYF

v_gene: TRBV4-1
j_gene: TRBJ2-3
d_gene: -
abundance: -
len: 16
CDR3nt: TGCGCCAGCAGCCGACCCTCCGGGGGAAGCACAGATACGCAGTATTTT
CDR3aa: CASSRPSGGSTDTQYF

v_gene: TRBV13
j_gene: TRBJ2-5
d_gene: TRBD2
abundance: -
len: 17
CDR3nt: TGTGCCAGCAGCCCTAGGCCAACTAGCGGGGGTGGGGAGACCCAGTACTTC
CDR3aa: CASSPRPTSGGGETQYF